These T cell receptor beta chains were read from a single sample in a study of shared clonotypes between healthy human individuals. Generated by immunoSEQ multiplex PCR, the TCRdb table keeps only in-frame clones and is missing some. The top ten clones hold roughly 13% of a sample with fewer than 650,000 clones, less than 80% of them seen once. Sequencing was carried out using PBMCs. These receptors were collected from a woman between 40 and 55 years old in good health. Some clones in this sample may be carry-over from other donors' samples. Both conserved end residues are part of each CDR3. D genes are given only for firm matches. Clone size is not always given. Where it is, it says once, few, many or a class for expanded clones.

j_call: TRBJ1-2; clone_size: few; d_call: TRBD1; v_call: TRBV2; cdr3_aa: CASSADRVAGNYGYTF; cdr3_nt: TGTGCCAGCAGTGCGGACAGGGTGGCAGGCAACTATGGCTACACCTTC
j_call: TRBJ2-5; clone_size: NA; d_call: NA; v_call: TRBV2; cdr3_aa: CASRQETQYF; cdr3_nt: TGTGCCAGCAGACAAGAGACCCAGTACTTC
j_call: TRBJ1-1; clone_size: NA; d_call: NA; v_call: TRBV19; cdr3_aa: CASSIRVNTEAFF; cdr3_nt: TGTGCCAGTAGTATCCGTGTGAACACTGAAGCTTTCTTT
j_call: TRBJ1-1; clone_size: NA; d_call: NA; v_call: TRBV7-9; cdr3_aa: CASSLGAGAEAFF; cdr3_nt: TGTGCCAGCAGCTTAGGGGCAGGGGCCGAAGCTTTCTTT
j_call: TRBJ2-5; clone_size: NA; d_call: NA; v_call: TRBV5-1; cdr3_aa: CASSLTTGAETQYF; cdr3_nt: TGCGCCAGCAGCTTGACGACGGGGGCGGAGACCCAGTACTTC
j_call: TRBJ2-1; clone_size: NA; d_call: NA; v_call: TRBV30; cdr3_aa: CAWSARRARGGEQFF; cdr3_nt: TGTGCCTGGAGTGCTAGGAGGGCGAGGGGCGGTGAGCAGTTCTTC
j_call: TRBJ2-2; clone_size: NA; d_call: NA; v_call: TRBV18; cdr3_aa: CASSPVNTGELFF; cdr3_nt: TGTGCCAGCTCACCAGTAAACACCGGGGAGCTGTTTTTT
j_call: TRBJ1-1; clone_size: few; d_call: NA; v_call: TRBV4-1; cdr3_aa: CASRGPLRGTEAFF; cdr3_nt: TGCGCCAGCCGTGGCCCACTCAGAGGGACTGAAGCTTTCTTT
j_call: TRBJ1-1; clone_size: once; d_call: NA; v_call: TRBV11-2; cdr3_aa: CASSFGISNTEAFF; cdr3_nt: TGTGCCAGCAGCTTTGGTATCTCTAACACTGAAGCTTTCTTT
j_call: TRBJ2-7; clone_size: NA; d_call: TRBD1; v_call: TRBV7-6; cdr3_aa: CASSPGTGGTYEQYF; cdr3_nt: TGTGCCAGCAGCCCCGGGACAGGGGGGACCTACGAGCAGTACTTC
j_call: TRBJ2-5; clone_size: NA; d_call: TRBD2; v_call: TRBV20-1; cdr3_aa: CSAGGGETQYF; cdr3_nt: TGCAGTGCGGGGGGAGGGGAGACCCAGTACTTC
j_call: TRBJ2-5; clone_size: NA; d_call: NA; v_call: TRBV30; cdr3_aa: CAWNQAQETQYF; cdr3_nt: TGTGCCTGGAATCAGGCTCAAGAGACCCAGTACTTC
j_call: TRBJ2-7; clone_size: NA; d_call: NA; v_call: TRBV7-8; cdr3_aa: CASTPWDVLSYEQYF; cdr3_nt: TGTGCCAGCACCCCTTGGGACGTGCTATCCTACGAGCAGTACTTC
j_call: TRBJ1-2; clone_size: NA; d_call: NA; v_call: TRBV6-1; cdr3_aa: CASSEDGLYGYTF; cdr3_nt: TGTGCCAGCAGTGAAGACGGGTTGTATGGCTACACCTTC
j_call: TRBJ1-2; clone_size: NA; d_call: TRBD1; v_call: TRBV2; cdr3_aa: CASRETGAGYGYTF; cdr3_nt: TGTGCCAGCAGGGAGACAGGGGCTGGCTATGGCTACACCTTC
j_call: TRBJ2-1; clone_size: once; d_call: TRBD1; v_call: TRBV19; cdr3_aa: CASSSGTGGPNEQFF; cdr3_nt: TGTGCCAGTAGTAGCGGGACAGGGGGTCCGAATGAGCAGTTCTTC
j_call: TRBJ2-3; clone_size: few; d_call: TRBD2; v_call: TRBV10-2; cdr3_aa: CASQREGPYADTQYF; cdr3_nt: TGCGCCAGCCAGCGGGAGGGTCCCTATGCAGATACGCAGTATTTT
j_call: TRBJ1-2; clone_size: NA; d_call: TRBD1; v_call: TRBV2; cdr3_aa: CASSVQGVSYGYTF; cdr3_nt: TGTGCCAGCAGTGTGCAGGGGGTCAGCTATGGCTACACCTTC
j_call: TRBJ1-4; clone_size: NA; d_call: NA; v_call: TRBV18; cdr3_aa: CASSPPQPNEKLFF; cdr3_nt: TGTGCCAGCTCACCACCGCAGCCTAATGAAAAACTGTTTTTT
j_call: TRBJ2-3; clone_size: NA; d_call: TRBD2; v_call: TRBV10-3; cdr3_aa: CAIRLGLAGVADTQYF; cdr3_nt: TGTGCCATCAGGCTTGGACTAGCGGGAGTCGCAGATACGCAGTATTTT
j_call: TRBJ2-3; clone_size: NA; d_call: NA; v_call: TRBV30; cdr3_aa: CAWSPLADTQYF; cdr3_nt: TGTGCCTGGAGTCCGCTAGCAGATACGCAGTATTTT
j_call: TRBJ1-2; clone_size: NA; d_call: NA; v_call: TRBV7-8; cdr3_aa: CASSLGWAGEGYGYTF; cdr3_nt: TGTGCCAGCAGCTTAGGGTGGGCAGGGGAGGGCTATGGCTACACCTTC
j_call: TRBJ2-2; clone_size: NA; d_call: NA; v_call: TRBV7-9; cdr3_aa: CASSLVRGGELFF; cdr3_nt: TGTGCCAGCAGCTTAGTGAGGGGAGGGGAGCTGTTTTTT
j_call: TRBJ1-3; clone_size: NA; d_call: NA; v_call: TRBV7-8; cdr3_aa: CASSPGTLGNTIYF; cdr3_nt: TGTGCCAGCAGCCCCGGGACCTTAGGGAACACCATATATTTT